This T cell receptor beta chain was documented in a study of shared clonotypes between healthy human individuals. The study separated CD4+ cells into CD45RA+ naive and CD45RA-negative memory subsets. The study's findings and limits: The rarefaction results pointed to incomplete sorted-subset sequencing despite large depth.

Approximately 210 ng DNA, tens of thousands of T cell genomes, went into each sorted-subset replicate PCR. In the authors' methods: ImmunoSEQ supplied junction-only sequences lacking quality scores, so filtering was different. TCRdb's table, derived via immunoSEQ multiplex PCR, lists solely in-frame clones and lacks some. V, J and clone size were drawn from that table, and D and trimming were deduced from the DNA. The profile shows approximately 1.1 million clones, around 78% of them singletons. Comments on this clone: The antigen remains unidentified.

This receptor was obtained from a man between 18 and 29 years old in good health. Some clones in this sample may be carry-over from other donors' samples. The sample consisted of memory CD4+ T cells from PBMCs. Described subset: CD45RA-negative fraction.

The DNA for the CDR3 is TGTGCCACCAGCCGAGGACAGACGTTCTACGAGCAGTACTTC. It yields the protein CATSRGQTFYEQYF. This chain uses TRBV15 with TRBJ2-7, with D possibly TRBD1 on 6 matching bases. CDR1 is LNHNV, CDR2 YYDKDF, per germline (reference sequence). V was shortened by 5 bases and J by 3 bases, with 14 bases between the two germline ends. The CDR3 sequence is 14 residues long.